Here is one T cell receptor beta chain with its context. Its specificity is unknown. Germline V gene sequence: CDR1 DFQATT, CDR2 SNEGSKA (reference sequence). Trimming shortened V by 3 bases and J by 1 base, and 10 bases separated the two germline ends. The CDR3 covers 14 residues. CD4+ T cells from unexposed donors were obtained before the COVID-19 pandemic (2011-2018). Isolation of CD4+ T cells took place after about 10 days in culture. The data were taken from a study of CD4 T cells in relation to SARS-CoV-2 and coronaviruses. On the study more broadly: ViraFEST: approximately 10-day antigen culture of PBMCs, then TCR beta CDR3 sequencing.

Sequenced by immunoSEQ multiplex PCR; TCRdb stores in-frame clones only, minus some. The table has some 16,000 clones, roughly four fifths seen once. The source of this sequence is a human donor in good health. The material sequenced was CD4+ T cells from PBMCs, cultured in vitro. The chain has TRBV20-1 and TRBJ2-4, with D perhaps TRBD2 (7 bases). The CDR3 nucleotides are TGCAGTGCTAGTCGGGGGGCGGCCAAAAACATTCAGTACTTC. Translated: CSASRGAAKNIQYF.